This TCR beta chain originates from a study of blood T cell repertoires in COVID-19. Sequenced by immunoSEQ multiplex PCR; TCRdb stores in-frame clones only, minus some. The sample carries fewer than 200,000 clones, 86% recorded once. CDR3 length: 13 residues. V lost 5 bases and J lost 3, with 10 bases in between. This TCR derives from a middle-aged man with active or convalescent COVID-19. The chain has TRBV12-3 or TRBV12-4 and TRBJ1-2; the D is unclear. Sequenced sample: peripheral blood. The CDR3: CASSLSPDYGYTF. The CDR3 DNA sequence: TGTGCCAGCAGTCTTTCCCCAGACTATGGCTACACCTTC.